These 5 T cell receptor beta chains originate from one sample sequenced in a study of CD8 T cells in ankylosing spondylitis (dated by TCRdb to about 2017). Points the paper makes about the study in general: Blood from ankylosing spondylitis patients appeared to be characterized by a TCR beta motif made up of several highly homologous amino acid variants.

The library was obtained by 5' RACE. This sample was sequenced with an Illumina HiSeq 2500. TCRdb redid the processing of the public reads, applying fastp at Q25 and MiXCR, and retained in-frame beta chains. Every entry covers one CDR3 protein and lists the most common genes and DNA from its rows. The sample has hundreds of thousands of distinct CDR3 sequences on record, roughly 13% of them singletons. Nearly 7% of the sample lies in the top ten. No antigen has been identified for these receptors. The specimen sequenced was blood, either unsorted or a sorted T cell fraction (not recorded which). The receptors originated from a male donor with ankylosing spondylitis.

The chain recombines TRBV7-9 with TRBJ2-3; D remains ambiguous. Germline V gene data show CDR1 as SEHNR and CDR2 as FQNEAQ (reference sequence). V shed 4 bases and J shed 3 bases, with 11 bases lying between them. The CDR3 covers 14 residues. CDR3 DNA sequence: TGTGCCAGCAGCTCCCGACGCCGTACAGATACGCAGTATTTT. It encodes CASSSRRRTDTQYF.

This clonotype occurred a few times. V gene TRBV11-2 combines with J gene TRBJ2-7, with 9 bases aligning to TRBD2. The V gene end was trimmed by 1 base and the J gene end by 4 bases; junction bases not matched to a gene: 11. The germline CDR1 and CDR2 sequences are SGHAT and FQNNGV. The CDR3 totals 17 residues. The CDR3 nucleotides read TGTGCCAGCAGCTTAGTCGGTTCTAGCGGGATCGGGTACGAGCAGTACTTC. This encodes CASSLVGSSGIGYEQYF.

The chain couples TRBV5-1 to TRBJ2-7, with TRBD1 matching 8 bases. The V segment lost 6 bases and the J segment 5 bases; nucleotides outside the gene matches: 10. Germline CDR1 is SGHRS and CDR2 is YFSETQ. The CDR3 extends over 14 amino acids. DNA of the CDR3: TGCGCCAGCACCAGTGTAGAGACAGGGGACGAGCAGTACTTC. Its translation is CASTSVETGDEQYF.

The chain carries TRBV20-1 and TRBJ2-5; 12 nucleotides align to TRBD1. CDR3 length: 14 residues. Per germline, CDR1 DFQATT and CDR2 SNEGSKA (reference sequence). Trimming cost V 6 bases and J 6 bases; bases outside gene matches: 8. The CDR3 DNA reads as TGCAGTGCAAGACCGGGACAGGGGGCCCAGACCCAGTACTTC. Translating it yields CSARPGQGAQTQYF.

The J gene is TRBJ1-2, the V gene TRBV4-1; D gene unclear. Germline CDR1 is MGHRA and CDR2 is YSYEKL. The CDR3 has 13 residues. V lost 0 bases to trimming and J lost 7 bases, with 9 bases between them. CDR3 loop: CASSQEGFIGYTF. Written as DNA, the CDR3 is TGCGCCAGCAGCCAAGAAGGGTTTATTGGCTACACCTTC.